This T cell receptor (beta chain) is from a study of blood T cell repertoires in COVID-19. Study context: Acute and convalescent COVID-19 samples came from the United States, Italy and Spain. T cells, B-cell-depleted T cells, or PBMCs supplied cDNA or gDNA.

Worth noting for this clone: This CDR3 is also generated by other DNA sequences in the sample.

Germline V lookup: CDR1 ENHRY, CDR2 SYGVKD. V lost 6 bases and J lost 4, with 6 bases in between. The CDR3 has 11 residues. Authors' data handling: How many nucleated cells were present was estimated from reference gene primer amplification. The method was immunoSEQ multiplex PCR; TCRdb's version includes in-frame clones alone and lacks a portion of them. That table gives V, J and clone size, and the DNA gave D and trimming. Of about 62,000 clones in the sample, more than 80% are singletons; the top ten hold over 15%. The TCR was taken from a woman aged 60 to 75 with COVID-19, enrolled during active disease. Sequenced sample: peripheral blood. The chain has TRBV10-3 and TRBJ1-1; D is uncertain. The CDR3 is CAISPGTEAFF. The CDR3 DNA is TGTGCCATCAGCCCGGGCACTGAAGCTTTCTTT.